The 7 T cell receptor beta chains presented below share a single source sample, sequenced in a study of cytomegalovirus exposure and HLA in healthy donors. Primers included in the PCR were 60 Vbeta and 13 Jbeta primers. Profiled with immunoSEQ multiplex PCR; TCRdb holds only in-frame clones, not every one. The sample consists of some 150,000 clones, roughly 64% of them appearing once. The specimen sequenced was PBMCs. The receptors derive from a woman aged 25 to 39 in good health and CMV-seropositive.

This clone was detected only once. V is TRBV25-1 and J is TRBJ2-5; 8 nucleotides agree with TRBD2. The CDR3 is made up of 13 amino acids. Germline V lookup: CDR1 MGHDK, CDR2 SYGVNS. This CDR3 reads CGAGGRRQETQYF. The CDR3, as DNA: TGTGGGGCGGGGGGCCGGAGGCAAGAGACCCAGTACTTC. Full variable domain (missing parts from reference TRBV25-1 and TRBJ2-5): EADIYQTPRYLVIGTGKKITLECSQTMGHDKMYWYQQDPGMELHLIHYSYGVNSTEKGDLSSESTVSRIRTEHFPLTLESARPSHTSQYLCGAGGRRQETQYFGPGTRLLVL.

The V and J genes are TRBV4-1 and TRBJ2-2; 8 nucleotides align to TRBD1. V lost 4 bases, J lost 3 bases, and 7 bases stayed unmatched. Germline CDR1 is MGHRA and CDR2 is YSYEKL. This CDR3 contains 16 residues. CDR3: CASSPPPRGHTGELFF. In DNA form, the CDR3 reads TGCGCCAGCAGCCCACCCCCCAGGGGGCACACCGGGGAGCTGTTTTTT.

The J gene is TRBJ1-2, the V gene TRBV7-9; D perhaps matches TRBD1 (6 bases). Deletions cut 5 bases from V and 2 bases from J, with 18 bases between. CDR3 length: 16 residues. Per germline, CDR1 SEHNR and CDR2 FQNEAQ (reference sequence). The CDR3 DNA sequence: TGTGCCAGCAGCAACCACTCCAGGGGAAGAAACTATGGCTACACCTTC. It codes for CASSNHSRGRNYGYTF.

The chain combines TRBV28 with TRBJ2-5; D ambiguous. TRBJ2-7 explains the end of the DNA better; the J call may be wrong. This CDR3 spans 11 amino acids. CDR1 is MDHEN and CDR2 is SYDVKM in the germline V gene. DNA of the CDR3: TGTGCCAGCAGTCCCCGGTACGAGCAGTACTTC. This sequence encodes CASSPRYEQYF.

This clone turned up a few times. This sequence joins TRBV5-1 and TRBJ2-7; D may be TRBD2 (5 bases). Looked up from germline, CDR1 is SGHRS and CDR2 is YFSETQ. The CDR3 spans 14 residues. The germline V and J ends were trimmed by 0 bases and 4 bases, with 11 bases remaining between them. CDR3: CASSLDSGRYEQYF. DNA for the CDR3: TGCGCCAGCAGCTTGGATTCGGGGAGATACGAGCAGTACTTC.

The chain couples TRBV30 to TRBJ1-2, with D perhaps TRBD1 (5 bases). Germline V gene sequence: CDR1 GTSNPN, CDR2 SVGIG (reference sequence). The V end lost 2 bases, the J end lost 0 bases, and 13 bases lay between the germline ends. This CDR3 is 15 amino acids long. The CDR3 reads CAWSKEWTTNYGYTF. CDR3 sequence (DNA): TGTGCCTGGAGTAAAGAGTGGACAACTAACTATGGCTACACCTTC.

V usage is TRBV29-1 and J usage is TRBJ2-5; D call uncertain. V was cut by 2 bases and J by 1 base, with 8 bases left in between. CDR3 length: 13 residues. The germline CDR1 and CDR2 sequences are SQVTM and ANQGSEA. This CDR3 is CSVEFPSQETQYF. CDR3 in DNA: TGCAGCGTTGAATTCCCATCCCAAGAGACCCAGTACTTC.